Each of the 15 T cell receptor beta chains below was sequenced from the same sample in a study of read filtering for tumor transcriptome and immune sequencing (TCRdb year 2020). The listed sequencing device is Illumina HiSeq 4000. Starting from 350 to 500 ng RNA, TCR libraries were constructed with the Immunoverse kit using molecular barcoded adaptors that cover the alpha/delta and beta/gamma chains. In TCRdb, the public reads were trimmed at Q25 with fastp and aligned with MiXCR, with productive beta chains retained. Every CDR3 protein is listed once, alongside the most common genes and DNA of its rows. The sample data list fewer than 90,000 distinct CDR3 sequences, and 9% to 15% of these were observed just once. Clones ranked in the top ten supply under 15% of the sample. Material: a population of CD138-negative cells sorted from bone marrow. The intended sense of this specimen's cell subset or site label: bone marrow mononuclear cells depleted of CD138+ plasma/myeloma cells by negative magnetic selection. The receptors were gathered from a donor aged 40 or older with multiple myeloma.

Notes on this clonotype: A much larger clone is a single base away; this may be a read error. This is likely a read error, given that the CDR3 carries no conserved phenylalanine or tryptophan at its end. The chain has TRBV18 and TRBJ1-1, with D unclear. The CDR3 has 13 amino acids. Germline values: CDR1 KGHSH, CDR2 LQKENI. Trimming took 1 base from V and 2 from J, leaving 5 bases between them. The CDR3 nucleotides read TGTGCCAGCTCACCACAGAAAAACACTGAAGCTTTCTTA. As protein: CASSPQKNTEAFL.

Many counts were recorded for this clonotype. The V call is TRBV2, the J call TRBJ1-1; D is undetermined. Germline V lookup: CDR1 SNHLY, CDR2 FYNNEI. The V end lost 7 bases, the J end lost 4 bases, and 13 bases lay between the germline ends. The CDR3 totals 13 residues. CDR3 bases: TGTGCCAGCATGGGAGGTCTGGCCACTGAAGCTTTCTTT. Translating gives CASMGGLATEAFF.

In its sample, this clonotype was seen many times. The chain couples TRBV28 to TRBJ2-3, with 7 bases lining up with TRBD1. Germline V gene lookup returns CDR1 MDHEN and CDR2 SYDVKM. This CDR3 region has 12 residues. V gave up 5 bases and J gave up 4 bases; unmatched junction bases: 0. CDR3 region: CASSGQADTQYF. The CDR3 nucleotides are TGTGCCAGCAGTGGACAGGCAGATACGCAGTATTTT.

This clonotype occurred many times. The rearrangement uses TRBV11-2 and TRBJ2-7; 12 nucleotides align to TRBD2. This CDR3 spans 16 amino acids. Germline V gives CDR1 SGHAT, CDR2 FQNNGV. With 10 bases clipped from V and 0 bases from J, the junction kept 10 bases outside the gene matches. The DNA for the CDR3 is TGTGCCACCAAAGGACTAGCGGGGTACAGCTCCTACGAGCAGTACTTC. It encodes CATKGLAGYSSYEQYF.

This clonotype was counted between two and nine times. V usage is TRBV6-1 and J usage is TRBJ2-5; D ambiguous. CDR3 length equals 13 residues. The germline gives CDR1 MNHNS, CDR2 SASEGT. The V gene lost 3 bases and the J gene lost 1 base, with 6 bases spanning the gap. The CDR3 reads CASSDFLQETQYF. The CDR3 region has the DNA TGTGCCAGCAGTGATTTCCTCCAAGAGACCCAGTACTTC.

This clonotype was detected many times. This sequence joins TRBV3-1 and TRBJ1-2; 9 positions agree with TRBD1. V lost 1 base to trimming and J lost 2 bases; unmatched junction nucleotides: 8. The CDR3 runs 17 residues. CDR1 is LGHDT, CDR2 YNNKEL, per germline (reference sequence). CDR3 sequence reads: CASSQGQQGALNYGYTF. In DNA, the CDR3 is TGTGCCAGCAGCCAAGGACAACAGGGGGCTCTAAACTATGGCTACACCTTC.

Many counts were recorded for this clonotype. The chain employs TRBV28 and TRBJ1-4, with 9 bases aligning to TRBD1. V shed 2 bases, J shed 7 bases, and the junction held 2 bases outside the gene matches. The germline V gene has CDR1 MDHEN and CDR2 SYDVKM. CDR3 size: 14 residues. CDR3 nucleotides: TGTGCCAGCAGTTTACGGACAGGGGCTGAAAAACTGTTTTTT. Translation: CASSLRTGAEKLFF.

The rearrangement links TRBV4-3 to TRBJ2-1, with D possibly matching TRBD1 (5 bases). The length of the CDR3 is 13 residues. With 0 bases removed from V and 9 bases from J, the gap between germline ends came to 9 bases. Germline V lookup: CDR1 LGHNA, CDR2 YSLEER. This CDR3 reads CASSQDGAFEQFF. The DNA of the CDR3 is TGCGCCAGCAGCCAAGATGGGGCTTTTGAGCAGTTCTTC.

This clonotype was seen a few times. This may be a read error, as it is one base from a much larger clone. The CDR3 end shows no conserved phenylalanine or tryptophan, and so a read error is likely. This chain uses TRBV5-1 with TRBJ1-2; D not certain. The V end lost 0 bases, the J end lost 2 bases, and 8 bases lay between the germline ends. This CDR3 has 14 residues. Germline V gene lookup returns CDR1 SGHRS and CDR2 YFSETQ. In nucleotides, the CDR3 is TGCGCCAGCAGCTTGGAGAGTCCGAACTATGGCTACACCCTC. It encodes CASSLESPNYGYTL.

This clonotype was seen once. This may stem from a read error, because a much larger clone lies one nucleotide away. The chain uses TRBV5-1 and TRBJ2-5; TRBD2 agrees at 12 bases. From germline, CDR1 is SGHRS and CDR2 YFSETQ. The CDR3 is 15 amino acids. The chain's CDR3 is CASSWGTSGQEAQYF. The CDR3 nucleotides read TGCGCCAGCAGCTGGGGGACTAGCGGGCAAGAGGCCCAGTACTTC.

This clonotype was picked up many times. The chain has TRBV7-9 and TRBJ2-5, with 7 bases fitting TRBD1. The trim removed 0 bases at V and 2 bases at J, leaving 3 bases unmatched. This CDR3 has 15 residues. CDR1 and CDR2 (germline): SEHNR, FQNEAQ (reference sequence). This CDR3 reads CASSLALGQQETQYF. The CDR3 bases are TGTGCCAGCAGCTTAGCCCTGGGACAGCAAGAGACCCAGTACTTC.

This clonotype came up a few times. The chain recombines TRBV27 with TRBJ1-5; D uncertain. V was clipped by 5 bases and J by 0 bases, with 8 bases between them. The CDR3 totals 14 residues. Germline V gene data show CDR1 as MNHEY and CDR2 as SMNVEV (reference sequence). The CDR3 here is CASSAQNSNQPQHF. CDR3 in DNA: TGTGCCAGCAGTGCACAGAATAGCAATCAGCCCCAGCATTTT.

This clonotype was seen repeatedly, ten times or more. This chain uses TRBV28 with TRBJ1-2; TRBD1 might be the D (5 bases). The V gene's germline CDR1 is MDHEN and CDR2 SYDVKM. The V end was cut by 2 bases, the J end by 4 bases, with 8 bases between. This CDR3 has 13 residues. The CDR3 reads CASSLPGSYGYTF. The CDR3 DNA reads TGTGCCAGCAGTTTACCAGGGAGCTATGGCTACACCTTC.

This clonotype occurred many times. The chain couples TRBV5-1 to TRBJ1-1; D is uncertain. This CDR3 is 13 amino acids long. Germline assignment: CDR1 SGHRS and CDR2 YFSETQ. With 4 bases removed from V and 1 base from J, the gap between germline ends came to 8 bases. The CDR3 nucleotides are TGCGCCAGCAGCCAAGGGTGGAACACTGAAGCTTTCTTT. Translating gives CASSQGWNTEAFF.

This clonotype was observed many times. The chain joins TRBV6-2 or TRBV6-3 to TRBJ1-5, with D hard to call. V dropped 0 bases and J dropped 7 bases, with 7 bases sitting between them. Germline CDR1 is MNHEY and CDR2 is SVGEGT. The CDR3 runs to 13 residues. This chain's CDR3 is CASSYSSRQPQHF. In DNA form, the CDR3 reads TGTGCCAGCAGTTACTCGTCTAGACAGCCCCAGCATTTT.